The rows below give T cell receptor beta chains drawn from one sample of a study of Graves' ophthalmopathy and Graves' hyperthyroidism. TCRdb itself ran the multiplex PCR reads through MiXCR, one entry per CDR3 protein. Among about 210,000 distinct CDR3 sequences listed, less than 30% were seen once. Sequencing used peripheral blood. These receptor sequences come from a man between 50 and 59 years old with Graves' ophthalmopathy. Both conserved end residues are part of each CDR3. D genes are given only for firm matches. The size entry is marked missing in some rows and otherwise reads once, few, many or a size class.

NA	TRBV6-2/TRBV6-3	NA	TRBJ1-1	CASSYSALVGVAFF	TGTGCCAGCAGTTACTCGGCGTTGGTAGGCGTAGCTTTCTTT
TRBD2	TRBV7-8	many	TRBJ2-7	CASSLKSSGLAYEQYF	TGTGCCAGCAGTTTGAAGTCCTCTGGACTAGCCTACGAGCAGTACTTC
TRBD2	TRBV4-1	many	TRBJ2-5	CASSLRGAGPQETQYF	TGCGCCAGCAGCCTCCGGGGAGCGGGGCCCCAAGAGACCCAGTACTTC
NA	TRBV7-2	many	TRBJ2-5	CASSLAGGLETQYF	TGTGCCAGCAGCTTAGCTGGGGGCTTGGAGACCCAGTACTTC
NA	TRBV20-1	NA	TRBJ1-1	CSARDLTGKDTEAFF	TGCAGTGCTAGAGATCTCACAGGGAAGGACACTGAAGCTTTCTTT
NA	TRBV27	many	TRBJ2-7	CASSLRGTTYEQYF	TGTGCCAGCAGTTTACGCGGAACTACCTACGAGCAGTACTTC
TRBD1	TRBV6-2/TRBV6-3	NA	TRBJ1-5	CASTPRGGSSIHQPQHF	TGTGCCAGCACTCCAAGAGGGGGCAGTTCTATTCATCAGCCCCAGCATTTT
NA	TRBV7-8	many	TRBJ2-5	CASSRRGRNGETQYF	TGTGCCAGCAGCCGGAGAGGGCGCAACGGAGAGACCCAGTACTTC
NA	TRBV7-9	many	TRBJ2-7	CASSLARDYEQYF	TGTGCCAGCAGCCTAGCGCGCGATTACGAGCAGTACTTC
TRBD2	TRBV28	many	TRBJ2-5	CASRGVVLAGGWVTQYF	TGTGCCAGCAGGGGTGTGGTACTAGCGGGAGGTTGGGTGACCCAGTACTTC
NA	TRBV6-1	many	TRBJ2-7	CASSEAWSDYEQYF	TGTGCCAGCAGTGAAGCTTGGTCCGACTACGAGCAGTACTTC
TRBD2	TRBV10-3	NA	TRBJ2-5	CAISLRLAGNQETQYF	TGTGCCATCAGCTTAAGACTAGCGGGAAATCAAGAGACCCAGTACTTC
TRBD2	TRBV2	many	TRBJ2-7	CASSELAGYEQYF	TGTGCCAGCAGTGAACTAGCGGGCTACGAGCAGTACTTC
NA	TRBV28	many	TRBJ1-3	CASSLSAPASGNTIYF	TGTGCCAGCAGTTTATCGGCCCCAGCCTCTGGAAACACCATATATTTT
NA	TRBV6-5	NA	TRBJ2-7	CASSYSGPASTTYEQYF	TGTGCCAGCAGTTACTCTGGACCGGCTAGCACTACCTACGAGCAGTACTTC
NA	TRBV5-6	many	TRBJ1-3	CASSLVSDSGNTIYF	TGTGCCAGCAGCTTGGTCTCGGACAGTGGAAACACCATATATTTT
NA	TRBV5-1	many	TRBJ2-4	CASSFQGIGNIQYF	TGCGCCAGCAGCTTCCAGGGTATTGGGAACATTCAGTACTTC
NA	TRBV15	NA	TRBJ1-2	CATSRDSQYGYTF	TGTGCCACCAGCAGAGATTCCCAGTATGGCTACACCTTC
NA	TRBV6-1	few	TRBJ2-7	CASSEVIGANLYEQYF	TGTGCCAGCAGTGAAGTAATCGGGGCAAACCTCTACGAGCAGTACTTC
NA	TRBV4-3	many	TRBJ2-7	CASSQDNGWYYEQYF	TGCGCCAGCAGCCAAGACAACGGATGGTACTACGAGCAGTACTTC
NA	TRBV6-1	NA	TRBJ1-1	CASTRGGTREAFF	TGTGCCAGCACGCGAGGGGGGACCCGTGAAGCTTTCTTT
NA	TRBV4-3	NA	TRBJ2-4	CASSQDGKNIQYF	TGCGCCAGCAGCCAAGACGGGAAAAACATTCAGTACTTC
NA	TRBV6-2/TRBV6-3	many	TRBJ2-2	CASSYGRNTGELFF	TGTGCCAGCAGTTACGGAAGGAACACCGGGGAGCTGTTTTTT
NA	TRBV20-1	many	TRBJ1-5	CSARRGGGNQPQHF	TGCAGTGCTAGAAGGGGTGGTGGGAATCAGCCCCAGCATTTT
NA	TRBV7-2	many	TRBJ1-2	CASSPTNVDYGYTF	TGTGCCAGCAGCCCAACCAACGTGGACTATGGCTACACCTTC